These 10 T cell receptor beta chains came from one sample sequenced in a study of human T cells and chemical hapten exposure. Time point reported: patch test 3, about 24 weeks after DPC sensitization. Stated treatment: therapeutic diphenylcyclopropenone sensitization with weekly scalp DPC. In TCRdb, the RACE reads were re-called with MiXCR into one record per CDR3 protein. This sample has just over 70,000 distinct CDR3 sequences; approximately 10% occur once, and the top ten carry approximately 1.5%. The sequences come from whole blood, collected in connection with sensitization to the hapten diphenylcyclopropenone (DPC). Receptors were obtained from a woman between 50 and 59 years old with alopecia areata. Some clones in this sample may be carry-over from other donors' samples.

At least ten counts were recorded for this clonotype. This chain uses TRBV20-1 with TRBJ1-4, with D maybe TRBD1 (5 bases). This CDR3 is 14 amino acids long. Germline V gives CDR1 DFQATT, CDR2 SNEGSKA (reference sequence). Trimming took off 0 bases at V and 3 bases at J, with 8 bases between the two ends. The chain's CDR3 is CSAREGLANEKLFF. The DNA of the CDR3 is TGCAGTGCTAGAGAGGGGCTCGCTAATGAAAAACTGTTTTTT.

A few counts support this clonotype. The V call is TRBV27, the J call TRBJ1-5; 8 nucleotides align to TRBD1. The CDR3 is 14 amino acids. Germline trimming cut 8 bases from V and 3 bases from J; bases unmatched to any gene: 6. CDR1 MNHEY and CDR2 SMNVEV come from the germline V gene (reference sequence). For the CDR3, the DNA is TGTGCCAGCGGCTGGACAGGGATCAATCAGCCCCAGCATTTT. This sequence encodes CASGWTGINQPQHF.

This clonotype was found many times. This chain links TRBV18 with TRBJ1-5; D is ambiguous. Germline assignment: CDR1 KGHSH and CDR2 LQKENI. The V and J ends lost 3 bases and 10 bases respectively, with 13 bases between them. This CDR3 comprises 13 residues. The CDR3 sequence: CASSPDDLGPQHF. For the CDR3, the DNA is TGTGCCAGCTCACCGGATGACTTGGGTCCCCAGCATTTT.

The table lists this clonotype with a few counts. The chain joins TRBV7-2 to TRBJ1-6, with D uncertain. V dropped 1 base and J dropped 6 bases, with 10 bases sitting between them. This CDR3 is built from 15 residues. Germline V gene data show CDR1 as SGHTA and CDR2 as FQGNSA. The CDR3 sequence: CASSLVLPGNSPLHF. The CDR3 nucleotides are TGTGCCAGCAGCTTAGTCTTACCTGGTAATTCACCCCTCCACTTT.

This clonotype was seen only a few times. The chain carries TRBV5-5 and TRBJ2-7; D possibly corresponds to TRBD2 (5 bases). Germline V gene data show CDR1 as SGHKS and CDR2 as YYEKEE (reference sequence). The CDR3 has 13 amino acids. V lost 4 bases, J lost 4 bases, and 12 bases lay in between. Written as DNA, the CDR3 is TGTGCCAGCAGCGGCCAGACGGGATACGAGCAGTACTTC. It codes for CASSGQTGYEQYF. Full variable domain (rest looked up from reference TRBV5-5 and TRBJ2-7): DAGVTQSPTHLIKTRGQQVTLRCSPISGHKSVSWYQQVLGQGPQFIFQYYEKEERGRGNFPDRFSARQFPNYSSELNVNALLLGDSALYLCASSGQTGYEQYFGPGTRLTVT.

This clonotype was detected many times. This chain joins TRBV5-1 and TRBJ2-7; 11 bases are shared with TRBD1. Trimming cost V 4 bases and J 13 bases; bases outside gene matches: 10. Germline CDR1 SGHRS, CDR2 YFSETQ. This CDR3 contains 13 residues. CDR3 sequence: CASSLGQGDPSYF. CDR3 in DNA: TGCGCCAGCAGCCTGGGACAGGGGGATCCTTCTTACTTC.

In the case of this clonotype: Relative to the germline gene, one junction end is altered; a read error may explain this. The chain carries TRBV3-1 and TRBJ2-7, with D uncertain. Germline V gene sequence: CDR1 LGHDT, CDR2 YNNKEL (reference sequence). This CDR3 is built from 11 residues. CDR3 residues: CTSSQTYEQYF. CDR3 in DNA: TGTACCAGCAGCCAAACCTACGAGCAGTACTTC.

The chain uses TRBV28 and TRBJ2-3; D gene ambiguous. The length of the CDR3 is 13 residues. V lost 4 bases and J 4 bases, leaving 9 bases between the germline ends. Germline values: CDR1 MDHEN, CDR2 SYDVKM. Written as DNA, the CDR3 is TGTGCCAGCAGTTCCGGGCCAGCAGATACGCAGTATTTT. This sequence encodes CASSSGPADTQYF.

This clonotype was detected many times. Written as DNA, the CDR3 is TGCGCCAGCAGCCTTACCGGGACAGGAAACACCATATATTTT. Translating it yields CASSLTGTGNTIYF. The chain is built from TRBV5-1 and TRBJ1-3, with a weak D call TRBD1 (6 bases). Germline values: CDR1 SGHRS, CDR2 YFSETQ. The germline V and J ends were trimmed by 4 bases and 4 bases, with 12 bases remaining between them. The CDR3 contains 14 residues.

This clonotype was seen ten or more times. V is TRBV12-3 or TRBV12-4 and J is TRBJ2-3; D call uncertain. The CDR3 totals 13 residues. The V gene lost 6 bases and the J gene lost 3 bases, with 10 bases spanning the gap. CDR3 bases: TGTGCCAGCAGCCCCAAACGGACAGATACGCAGTATTTT. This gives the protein CASSPKRTDTQYF.